The 18 T cell receptor beta chains below all came from one sample that was sequenced in a study of T cells after posttransplantation cyclophosphamide. Clones were sequenced by immunoSEQ multiplex PCR, and TCRdb holds only the in-frame ones, with some missing. The sample yields about 480 clones, 85% to 90% seen once. The material sequenced was gut tissue. These receptors all come from a man aged 50-60 years.

The rearrangement links TRBV30 to TRBJ2-3; 8 positions agree with TRBD2. Germline trimming cut 2 bases from V and 3 bases from J; bases unmatched to any gene: 4. This CDR3 is 14 amino acids long. Germline lookup yields CDR1 GTSNPN and CDR2 SVGIG (reference sequence). The CDR3 coding sequence is TGTGCCTGGAGTCGGGGGGGATCAACAGATACGCAGTATTTT. This sequence encodes CAWSRGGSTDTQYF.

This rearrangement joins TRBV5-6 to TRBJ2-2, with D possibly matching TRBD1 (5 bases). V dropped 3 bases and J dropped 7 bases, with 7 bases sitting between them. Germline V gene sequence: CDR1 SGHDT, CDR2 YYEEEE. This CDR3 contains 12 residues. CDR3 DNA sequence: TGTGCCAGCAGCTGGGGCATCGGGGAGCTGTTTTTT. This encodes CASSWGIGELFF.

On this clone itself: Its ends do not fully match the called genes, so a read error is possible. In the same sample, other DNA sequences code for this CDR3. V gene TRBV14 combines with J gene TRBJ2-7, with 13 nucleotides matching TRBD2. This CDR3 region has 15 residues. Germline values: CDR1 SGHDN, CDR2 FVKESK. The CDR3 sequence is CASSLLAGGRNEQYF. Written as DNA, the CDR3 is TGTGCCAGCAGCCTACTAGCGGGGGGGCGGAACGAGCAGTATTTC.

In this sample, this clone turned up a few times. The same CDR3 can be traced to other DNA sequences in this sample. The chain has TRBV5-1 and TRBJ1-1; D is unclear. V lost 4 bases, J lost 5 bases, and 6 bases lay in between. Germline lookup yields CDR1 SGHRS and CDR2 YFSETQ. The CDR3 length is 11 residues. The CDR3 loop reads CASSPGTEAFF. CDR3 DNA sequence: TGCGCCAGCAGCCCCGGTACTGAAGCTTTCTTT.

About this clone: One junction end does not reproduce the germline sequence, and a read error may be involved. This chain links TRBV7-7 with TRBJ2-3; TRBD2 aligns across 8 bases. CDR1 is SSHAT and CDR2 is FNYEAQ in the germline V gene (reference sequence). This CDR3 comprises 15 residues. CDR3 region: CASSSSGGAADTQYF. The CDR3 DNA sequence: TGTGCTAGCAGCTCAAGCGGGGGAGCGGCAGATACGCAGTATTTT.

The chain employs TRBV5-1 and TRBJ1-3, with TRBD1 matching over 7 bases. Germline CDR1 SGHRS, CDR2 YFSETQ. The CDR3 length is 18 residues. Unmatched junction bases numbered 13, after V lost 4 bases and J lost 0 bases. The CDR3 nucleotides read TGCGCCAGCAGCCTCTCCGCCGGGACAGATAGCTCTGGAAACACCATATATTTT. Translated: CASSLSAGTDSSGNTIYF.

This chain's CDR3 is CASSFTVRDTQYF. For the CDR3, the DNA is TGTGCCAGCAGCTTTACAGTGCGAGATACGCAGTATTTT. This chain connects TRBV11-3 to TRBJ2-3; D is unclear. Germline-derived CDR1 and CDR2 are SGHNT and YENEEA. The CDR3 contains 13 residues. V was cut by 3 bases and J by 5 bases, with 9 bases left in between.

V gene TRBV28 combines with J gene TRBJ2-2; 7 nucleotides match TRBD2. Looked up from germline, CDR1 is MDHEN and CDR2 is SYDVKM. The CDR3 is 17 amino acids. V lost 8 bases and J lost 0; bases outside the gene matches: 12. CDR3 sequence reads: CASSDLGAGPNTGELFF. CDR3 coding DNA: TGTGCCAGCTCTGACCTAGGAGCGGGACCGAACACCGGGGAGCTGTTTTTT.

The chain is built from TRBV5-1 and TRBJ2-1; 8 positions agree with TRBD2. There are 15 residues in the CDR3. Germline CDR1 is SGHRS and CDR2 is YFSETQ. The trim removed 0 bases at V and 9 bases at J, leaving 8 bases unmatched. This CDR3 is CASSLVTAGEGEQFF. DNA of the CDR3: TGCGCCAGCAGCTTGGTAACAGCGGGAGAAGGTGAGCAGTTCTTC. Filled out from reference TRBV5-1 and TRBJ2-1, the complete variable domain reads KAGVTQTPRYLIKTRGQQVTLSCSPISGHRSVSWYQQTPGQGLQFLFEYFSETQRNKGNFPGRFSGRQFSNSRSEMNVSTLELGDSALYLCASSLVTAGEGEQFFGPGTRLTVL.

The chain joins TRBV5-1 to TRBJ1-1, with D perhaps matching TRBD1 (6 bases). Trimming shortened V by 2 bases and J by 3 bases, and 14 bases separated the two germline ends. Germline V gene lookup returns CDR1 SGHRS and CDR2 YFSETQ. CDR3 length: 15 residues. CDR3 residues: CASSFTGSGDTEAFF. CDR3 nucleotide sequence: TGCGCCAGCAGCTTCACAGGGTCGGGCGACACTGAAGCTTTCTTT.

The rearrangement links TRBV7-9 to TRBJ2-7, with 7 bases that match TRBD1. CDR3 size: 13 residues. V dropped 5 bases and J dropped 0; count of bases not matched to a gene: 1. The germline V gene encodes CDR1 SEHNR and CDR2 FQNEAQ (reference sequence). In nucleotides, the CDR3 is TGTGCCAGCAGCCGGGACAGCTCCTACGAGCAGTACTTC. It translates to CASSRDSSYEQYF.

The CDR3 protein is CATSRRTGSGPGELFF. The DNA of the CDR3 is TGTGCCACCAGCAGGAGGACAGGCTCGGGTCCCGGGGAGCTGTTTTTT. V gene TRBV15 combines with J gene TRBJ2-2; TRBD1 agrees at 7 bases. V dropped 3 bases and J dropped 6; count of bases not matched to a gene: 10. Germline-derived CDR1 and CDR2 are LNHNV and YYDKDF (reference sequence). The CDR3 totals 16 residues.

CDR3 nucleotides: TGTGCCAGCAGCTCAAAGCGGGGGTCGATCTACAATGAGCAGTTCTTC. Translated: CASSSKRGSIYNEQFF. This chain links TRBV11-3 with TRBJ2-1; 8 bases map to TRBD2. The CDR3 totals 16 residues. The junction had 8 bases not matched to a gene; V was cut back by 4 bases and J by 3 bases. In germline, CDR1 is SGHNT, CDR2 YENEEA. The variable domain in full, with the rest retrieved from reference TRBV11-3 and TRBJ2-1, is EAGVVQSPRYKIIEKKQPVAFWCNPISGHNTLYWYLQNLGQGPELLIRYENEEAVDDSQLPKDRFSAERLKGVDSTLKIQPAELGDSAVYLCASSSKRGSIYNEQFFGPGTRLTVL.

The table lists this clone with a few counts. Within the sample, other DNA sequences also encode this same CDR3. CDR3: CASSVVSGGYNEQFF. CDR3 DNA sequence: TGTGCCAGCAGCGTAGTATCGGGAGGGTACAATGAGCAGTTCTTC. The chain recombines TRBV9 with TRBJ2-1; 8 nucleotides line up with TRBD2. The CDR3 is 15 residues long. J lost 4 bases, V lost 0 bases, and 3 bases had no gene match. Germline assignment: CDR1 SGDLS and CDR2 YYNGEE.

This clone occurred once. In nucleotides, the CDR3 is TGTGCCAGCAGCTGGGACTCAGGGGAGCTGTTTTTT. Translated, it gives CASSWDSGELFF. The V call is TRBV5-4, the J call TRBJ2-2; possibly TRBD2 for D (6 bases). The CDR3 runs 12 residues. Trimming removed 3 bases from V and 8 bases from J, with 8 bases in between. The germline V gene has CDR1 SGHNT and CDR2 YYREEE (reference sequence). Supplemented by reference TRBV5-4 and TRBJ2-2, the full variable domain reads ETGVTQSPTHLIKTRGQQVTLRCSSQSGHNTVSWYQQALGQGPQFIFQYYREEENGRGNFPPRFSGLQFPNYSSELNVNALELDDSALYLCASSWDSGELFFGEGSRLTVL.

V and J are TRBV12-5 and TRBJ1-1, with 11 positions matching TRBD1. CDR3 length: 18 amino acids. After removal of 0 bases from V and 3 bases from J, the junction contained 9 bases not matched to a gene. The germline CDR1 and CDR2 sequences are LGHNT and FRNRAP. This chain's CDR3 is CASGLVLSWDRGDTEAFF. In nucleotides, the CDR3 is TGTGCTAGTGGTTTGGTTCTCTCCTGGGACAGGGGGGACACTGAAGCTTTCTTT.

CDR3 nucleotides: TGCGCCAGCAGCGGGGGACAGCCGGGACTAGGTCAAGAGACCCAGTACTTC. It yields the protein CASSGGQPGLGQETQYF. The chain uses TRBV5-1 and TRBJ2-5; tentative D call: TRBD2 (8 bases). This CDR3 is 17 amino acids long. V was shortened by 4 bases and J by 2 bases, with 21 bases between the two germline ends. Germline values: CDR1 SGHRS, CDR2 YFSETQ. Together with reference TRBV5-1 and TRBJ2-5, the CDR3 gives the full variable domain: KAGVTQTPRYLIKTRGQQVTLSCSPISGHRSVSWYQQTPGQGLQFLFEYFSETQRNKGNFPGRFSGRQFSNSRSEMNVSTLELGDSALYLCASSGGQPGLGQETQYFGPGTRLLVL.

The chain joins TRBV6-5 to TRBJ2-7; D is perhaps TRBD2 (6 bases). The CDR3 is 15 residues long. V lost 7 bases, J lost 9 bases, and 25 bases lay in between. Germline CDR1 and CDR2: MNHEY and SVGAGI. The CDR3 loop reads CASKAGTGLGLVQYF. In nucleotides, the CDR3 is TGTGCCAGCAAGGCCGGGACTGGCCTGGGTCTTGTGCAGTACTTC.